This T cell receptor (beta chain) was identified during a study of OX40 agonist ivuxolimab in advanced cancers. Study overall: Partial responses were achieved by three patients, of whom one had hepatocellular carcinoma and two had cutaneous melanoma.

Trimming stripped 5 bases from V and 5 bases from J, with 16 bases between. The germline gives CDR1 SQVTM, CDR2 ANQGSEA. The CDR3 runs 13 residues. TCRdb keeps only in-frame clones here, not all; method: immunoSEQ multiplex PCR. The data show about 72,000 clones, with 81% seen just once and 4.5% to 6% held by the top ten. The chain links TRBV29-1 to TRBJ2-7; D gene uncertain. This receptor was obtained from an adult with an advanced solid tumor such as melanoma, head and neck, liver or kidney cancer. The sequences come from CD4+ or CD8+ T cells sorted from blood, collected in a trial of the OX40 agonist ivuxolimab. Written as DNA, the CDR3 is TGCAGCGTTATCGATCGGCAGGTCCACGAGCAGTACTTC. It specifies CSVIDRQVHEQYF.